The table lists the clone carrying this T cell receptor beta chain with a count of one. The data stem from a study of blood T cell repertoires in COVID-19. Germline loops: CDR1 SGHRS, CDR2 YFSETQ. This CDR3 region has 14 residues. V dropped 0 bases and J dropped 14; count of bases not matched to a gene: 6. In the original workflow: Researchers report that nucleated cell counts were estimated from reference gene primer amplification. Assay: immunoSEQ multiplex PCR; the TCRdb copy retains only in-frame clones and omits some. V and J calls and clone size are as listed in that table; D and trimming were resolved from the DNA. The repertoire holds about 350,000 clones, with approximately 91% as singletons.

Sequencing input: peripheral blood. This receptor was identified in a woman aged 70-85 years with COVID-19, enrolled during active disease. The V gene is TRBV5-1, the J gene TRBJ2-1, with 12 nucleotides matching TRBD2. The CDR3 bases are TGCGCCAGCAGCTTGGAAACTAGCGGGGGGTGGAAGTTCTTC. Amino acids: CASSLETSGGWKFF.